Below are 12 T cell receptor beta chains sequenced from a single sample in a study of shared clonotypes between healthy human individuals. Naive CD8 cells comprised CD45RO-negative, CCR7-positively selected cells, excluding terminally differentiated effector memory CD45RA+ cells. Method: immunoSEQ multiplex PCR; TCRdb's copy keeps in-frame clones and lacks some. The data hold about 680,000 clones, with roughly nine tenths observed a single time. The source material was naive CD8+ T cells sorted from blood. These TCRs come from a man aged 25 to 40 in good health.

The chain joins TRBV19 to TRBJ2-1; TRBD2 might be the D (7 bases). This CDR3 contains 16 residues. Looked up from germline, CDR1 is LNHDA and CDR2 is SQIVND (reference sequence). V lost 3 bases and J lost 5, with 17 bases in between. The CDR3 region has the DNA TGTGCCAGTAGTATTCCAGGGAGGGGGGCCCACAATGAGCAGTTCTTC. Its protein product is CASSIPGRGAHNEQFF.

The V call is TRBV27, the J call TRBJ2-2; 11 nucleotides line up with TRBD2. The CDR3 is 17 residues long. Losses at the gene ends were 7 bases for V and 0 bases for J; bases not matched to a gene: 7. The germline gives CDR1 MNHEY, CDR2 SMNVEV (reference sequence). This CDR3 reads CASTDGTSGANTGELFF. In nucleotides, the CDR3 is TGTGCCAGCACTGACGGGACTAGCGGAGCGAACACCGGGGAGCTGTTTTTT.

This clone was counted once. The J gene is TRBJ2-1, the V gene TRBV7-3; 14 positions match TRBD2. The J segment lost 5 bases and the V segment lost 5 bases, leaving 2 bases of the junction unmatched. The CDR3 is 15 amino acids. Germline V gene lookup returns CDR1 SGHTA and CDR2 FQGTGA. CDR3 nucleotide sequence: TGTGCCAGCAGCCCGACTAGCGGGAGGGACAATGAGCAGTTCTTC. It codes for CASSPTSGRDNEQFF.

V gene TRBV5-6 combines with J gene TRBJ2-7, with 7 bases fitting TRBD2. This CDR3 comprises 16 residues. The V and J ends lost 0 bases and 0 bases, in that order; junction bases with no gene match: 6. Germline CDR1 reads SGHDT; CDR2 reads YYEEEE. Written as DNA, the CDR3 is TGTGCCAGCAGCTTGGACCGAGCGGGGAGCTCCTACGAGCAGTACTTC. This sequence encodes CASSLDRAGSSYEQYF. The complete variable domain, with remaining parts taken from reference TRBV5-6 and TRBJ2-7, reads DAGVTQSPTHLIKTRGQQVTLRCSPKSGHDTVSWYQQALGQGPQFIFQYYEEEERQRGNFPDRFSGHQFPNYSSELNVNALLLGDSALYLCASSLDRAGSSYEQYFGPGTRLTVT.

This sequence joins TRBV28 and TRBJ1-2; the D is unclear. CDR1 is MDHEN and CDR2 is SYDVKM in the germline V gene. The CDR3 has 15 amino acids. V was pared by 2 bases and J by 4 bases, with 14 bases between. In DNA form, the CDR3 reads TGTGCCAGCAGTTTAGGAGGGAACTTTGTCTATGGCTACACCTTC. Its translation: CASSLGGNFVYGYTF.

V is TRBV27 and J is TRBJ2-3; the D gene is possibly TRBD2 (7 bases). V was pared by 4 bases and J by 2 bases, with 16 bases between. CDR1 is MNHEY and CDR2 is SMNVEV in the germline V gene (reference sequence). The CDR3 totals 16 residues. CDR3 DNA: TGTGCCAGCAGTTCCATCGGCGGGGGACACACAGATACGCAGTATTTT. It codes for CASSSIGGGHTDTQYF.

The chain combines TRBV7-6 with TRBJ2-7; TRBD2 matches 10 bases. J gave up 3 bases and V 3 bases, and 5 bases lay outside the gene matches. The CDR3 has 15 amino acids. Germline V lookup: CDR1 SGHVS, CDR2 FNYEAQ. Written as DNA, the CDR3 is TGTGCCAGCAGCTTGGGCTCTAGCGGGAGCTACGAGCAGTACTTC. Its protein product is CASSLGSSGSYEQYF.

This chain uses TRBV29-1 with TRBJ2-5; TRBD2 agrees at 7 bases. CDR1 and CDR2 (germline): SQVTM, ANQGSEA. V dropped 0 bases and J dropped 7; count of bases not matched to a gene: 14. The CDR3 is made up of 16 amino acids. This CDR3 is CSVEDGPLAEMGTQYF. The CDR3 nucleotides are TGCAGCGTTGAAGATGGTCCCCTAGCGGAGATGGGGACCCAGTACTTC.

J is TRBJ2-7 and V is TRBV29-1, with 9 bases lining up with TRBD1. Germline trimming cut 7 bases from V and 3 bases from J; bases unmatched to any gene: 7. Per germline, CDR1 SQVTM and CDR2 ANQGSEA. This CDR3 is 13 amino acids long. CDR3 coding DNA: TGCAGCGCCTCCGGGACAGGGTACTACGAGCAGTACTTC. Translated, it gives CSASGTGYYEQYF.

In nucleotides, the CDR3 is TGTGCCGGTCGAGCTACCGCGGGACAGGGGCCGAACACCGGGGAGCTGTTTTTT. Amino acid sequence: CAGRATAGQGPNTGELFF. The chain employs TRBV27 and TRBJ2-2, with 10 bases aligning to TRBD1. This CDR3 contains 18 residues. Germline CDR1 MNHEY, CDR2 SMNVEV (reference sequence). The ends lost 11 bases at V and 0 bases at J; junction bases unmatched: 15.

On this clone itself: The same CDR3 also results from other DNA sequences found in this sample. V and J are TRBV29-1 and TRBJ2-1, with 10 bases aligning to TRBD2. Germline CDR1 and CDR2: SQVTM and ANQGSEA. Trimming removed 6 bases from V and 3 bases from J; junction bases left unmatched: 2. The CDR3 extends over 13 amino acids. This chain's CDR3 is CSVASGGYNEQFF. DNA for the CDR3: TGCAGCGTAGCTAGCGGGGGCTACAATGAGCAGTTCTTC.

The chain has TRBV4-1 and TRBJ2-3; no reliable D call. V dropped 1 base and J dropped 1 base, with 12 bases sitting between them. Germline CDR1 reads MGHRA; CDR2 reads YSYEKL. The CDR3 extends over 16 amino acids. CDR3 sequence reads: CASSQGSVTGTDTQYF. CDR3 DNA: TGCGCCAGCAGCCAAGGGTCCGTTACGGGCACAGATACGCAGTATTTT.